This T cell receptor beta chain was captured in a study of OX40 agonist ivuxolimab in advanced cancers. The wider study: Patients were around 83% male with ages roughly 23 to 90, mean around 61.

In germline, CDR1 is SEHNR, CDR2 FQNEAQ (reference sequence). V dropped 8 bases and J dropped 1 base, with 7 bases sitting between them. The CDR3 has 12 amino acids. Assay: immunoSEQ multiplex PCR; the TCRdb copy retains only in-frame clones and omits some. The sample carries roughly 12,000 clones, less than 85% recorded once. This TCR was sampled from an adult with an advanced solid tumor such as melanoma, head and neck, liver or kidney cancer. Sequencing used CD4+ or CD8+ T cells sorted from blood, obtained in a trial of the OX40 agonist ivuxolimab. The rearrangement joins TRBV7-9 to TRBJ2-3; D unresolved. The CDR3 is CASSWGTDTQYF. The CDR3 bases are TGTGCCAGCTCCTGGGGCACAGATACGCAGTATTTT.